This record concerns one TCR beta chain sequence. The antigen is unknown. Trimming at V came to 7 bases and at J to 2 bases, leaving 10 bases not matched to a gene. The CDR3 runs 15 residues. These data come from a study of cytomegalovirus exposure and HLA in healthy donors. Study-wide results and limits: The study designated 150 or so TCR beta chains cytomegalovirus-associated.

Profiling relied on immunoSEQ multiplex PCR, and the TCRdb table lists in-frame clones only, not all of them. The table has 150,000 or so clones, 85% to 95% seen once. The receptor comes from a man younger than 30 in good health and CMV-seropositive. The source material was PBMCs. The chain uses TRBV6-7 and TRBJ1-2; 7 positions match TRBD1. Being an ORF, TRBV6-7 has a function that is uncertain. The CDR3 bases are TGTGCCAGCACTTCTTTGACAGGGAAGAACTATGGCTACACCTTC. Translation: CASTSLTGKNYGYTF.